This TCR beta chain was captured in a study of shared clonotypes between healthy human individuals (TCRdb year 2020). With regard to the full study: The cohort comprised a couple of women and a few men aged 18 to 49 years. For each donor, CD4 naive and CD4 memory were each run on three plates, CD8 naive on two plates, and CD8 memory on one plate. To estimate repertoire size and how much clonotype sharing occurs between individuals, the study deeply sequenced the blood TCR repertoires of 5 or 6 healthy adults. To increase sequencing depth and limit assay-specific biases, TCR repertoire library preparation and sequencing were carried out by different laboratories using diverse techniques. Between about 0.94 and 8.9 billion PBMCs per donor were obtained by leukapheresis.

Donors were healthy HIV-negative adults with no recently reported acute infections or vaccinations. Every donor was a Caucasian adult residing in Nashville, Tennessee, USA. CD4+ T cells were enriched through magnetic negative selection, after which naive cells were positively selected on CD45RA and the remaining negative fraction served as the memory subset. Blood was obtained by leukapheresis, after which PBMCs were separated by Ficoll-Histopaque density gradient centrifugation and cryopreserved in liquid nitrogen vapor phase. Analytical flow cytometry was used to check the purity and quantity of every magnetically sorted T cell population. Genomic DNA was isolated from each sorted fraction and quantified by UV absorbance on a Nanodrop 2000c. The CDR3 runs 16 amino acids, cysteine and phenylalanine included. The kept DNA is CDR3 alone, 48 bases in frame from the first base. CDR1 and CDR2, per the germline V gene (reference sequence), are GTSNPN and SVGIG. Unmatched junction bases come to 2, with V trimmed by 0 bases and J by 0 bases.

This clone appeared a single time. Its antigen remains undetermined. Per-base qualities were not stored, and no clone one base away is much larger. The research as a whole found: Even with the large sequencing depth, rarefaction of the sorted-subset datasets indicated that sequencing was incomplete. Compared with non-shared clonotypes, clonotypes shared by all four sorted-subset donors had higher generation probabilities. Sampling was limited to blood, and TCR repertoires in tissue likely differ from TCR repertoires in blood. Sharing across several donors was observed for about 5% of naive CD4, around 3.5% of naive CD8, over 2% of memory CD4, and around 0.44% of memory CD8 clonotypes. Based on pairwise subsampling, the degree of clonotype sharing among donors was expected to be affected by sequencing depth. The small number of donors limited the genetic and exposure-history diversity represented. Naive subsets generally had larger estimated clonotype richness than memory subsets.

TCR CDR3 regions were amplified from genomic DNA by multiplex PCR using the deep immunoSEQ assay. For each cell subset, the extracted genomic DNA was distributed evenly across all wells of several immunoSEQ 96-well plates, and each plate served as one replicate. Each replicate PCR for sorted subsets received about 0.2 ug genomic DNA, equal to roughly 29,000 T cell genomes. Purified libraries were quantified with a Qubit 3.0 fluorometer, sized on a Bioanalyzer 2100, and re-quantified with the KAPA Library Quantification kit. A separate single-read 150-cycle Illumina NextSeq 550 flow cell was used to sequence each immunoSEQ 96-well plate. The source study handled its data this way. Because the immunoSEQ output included only junctional sequences and no quality scores, the filtering could not be the same as the filtering used for full-length reads. Sequences were annotated with PyIR, a Python wrapper for IgBLAST v1.9, and V/J genes and CDR3 were assigned using IMGT germline references. Reads were removed for weak V/J assignments (E-value above 1e-6), missing CDR3, stop codons, out-of-frame junctions, or ambiguous translated residues. V3J clonotypes were defined by identical inferred V gene, J gene, and CDR3 amino acid sequence. Percentage overlap between repertoires was calculated by dividing the number of shared unique clonotypes by the size of the smaller repertoire. Repertoire richness was assessed with RTK rarefaction, the Chao1 estimator, and Recon v2.1 estimates of unobserved clonotypes. Generation probabilities for all TCRbeta clonotypes obtained by the gDNA method from a handful of donors were computed using OLGA. TCRdb re-hosts the immuneACCESS table, in-frame sequences only. Its copies lack some clones; in the studies checked, an unresolved V gene accounts for under half of them, and the cause for the rest is not known. That table supplies the V and J calls and clone size; D and trimming were determined from the DNA. The sample yields about 1 million clones; about three quarters were counted once. The top ten hold approximately 1.5% of the sample.

The sequence derives from a young man in good health. Sequencing was carried out using memory CD4+ T cells sorted from blood. The sample's cell subset or site, from its label and the paper: CD45RA-negative fraction. The receptor chain draws on TRBV30 and TRBJ1-6; TRBD1 aligns with 7 central bases. The DNA sequence is as follows: TGTGCCTGGAGTGTCAGGGGGGGCTCCTATAATTCACCCCTCCACTTT. This encodes CAWSVRGGSYNSPLHF.